These T cell receptor beta chains were read from a single sample in a study of blood T cell repertoires in COVID-19. Data came from immunoSEQ multiplex PCR; TCRdb stores just in-frame clones and leaves some out. This table has about 50,000 clones, about 78% appearing once. Source material: peripheral blood. The receptors were sampled from a man aged 50 to 60 with active or convalescent COVID-19. Both conserved end residues are part of each CDR3. Fields, in order: V gene, J gene, clone size, D gene, CDR3 protein, CDR3 DNA. The D gene is left open where the match is weak. The size field is filled for only some rows; it gives once, few, many or a size class.

TRBV30	TRBJ1-2	once	TRBD1	CAWQGGQGSHYGYTF	TGTGCCTGGCAAGGCGGACAGGGGAGCCACTATGGCTACACCTTC
TRBV19	TRBJ1-5	once	TRBD1	CASSRTGAGYSNQPQHF	TGTGCCAGTAGTAGGACAGGGGCGGGGTATAGCAATCAGCCCCAGCATTTT
TRBV3-1/TRBV3-2	TRBJ1-3	NA	NA	CASSRMSGNTIYF	TGTGCCAGCAGCCGCATGAGCGGAAACACCATATATTTT
TRBV29-1	TRBJ2-5	NA	NA	CSVEGAQETQYF	TGCAGCGTTGAAGGGGCGCAAGAGACCCAGTACTTC
TRBV7-6	TRBJ2-2	NA	TRBD1	CASSQRDSSTGELFF	TGTGCCAGCAGCCAGAGGGACAGCAGCACCGGGGAGCTGTTTTTT
TRBV25-1	TRBJ2-3	NA	TRBD1	CASSEYKGAATDTQYF	TGTGCCAGCAGTGAATACAAGGGGGCAGCCACAGATACGCAGTATTTT
TRBV7-8	TRBJ1-2	NA	TRBD1	CASSLDRDYGYTF	TGTGCCAGCAGCCTTGACAGGGACTATGGCTACACCTTC
TRBV4-2	TRBJ2-2	NA	TRBD1	CASSQEGSGGTGELFF	TGTGCCAGCAGCCAAGAAGGTTCAGGGGGCACCGGGGAGCTGTTTTTT
TRBV7-3	TRBJ1-2	once	NA	CASSPSGTPDGYTF	TGTGCCAGCAGCCCCTCCGGGACACCAGATGGCTACACCTTC
TRBV5-4	TRBJ2-1	NA	TRBD1	CASSLGGQKSYNEQFF	TGTGCCAGCAGCTTGGGGGGACAGAAATCCTACAATGAGCAGTTCTTC
TRBV7-2	TRBJ2-5	few	NA	CASSLRAYQETQYF	TGTGCCAGCAGCCTAAGAGCGTACCAAGAGACCCAGTACTTC
TRBV20-1	TRBJ2-7	few	NA	CSAQTGYEQYF	TGCAGTGCTCAGACGGGTTACGAGCAGTACTTC
TRBV7-3	TRBJ2-5	NA	TRBD2	CASSTEGLAGTQETQYF	TGTGCCAGCAGCACAGAAGGACTAGCGGGGACCCAAGAGACCCAGTACTTC
TRBV3-1/TRBV3-2	TRBJ2-3	NA	NA	CASSRRADMDTQYF	TGTGCCAGCAGCCGGAGAGCTGATATGGATACGCAGTATTTT
TRBV2	TRBJ1-5	once	NA	CASSGDSNQPQHF	TGTGCCAGCAGTGGAGATAGCAATCAGCCCCAGCATTTT
TRBV27	TRBJ1-6	NA	TRBD1	CASSGTATSSYNSPLHF	TGTGCCAGCAGCGGGACAGCTACGAGCTCCTATAATTCACCCCTCCACTTT
TRBV21-1	TRBJ2-3	NA	NA	CASSVFRADTQYF	TGTGCCAGCAGTGTCTTCCGCGCAGATACGCAGTATTTT
TRBV5-1	TRBJ2-3	NA	TRBD2	CASSLGQRESTDTQYF	TGCGCCAGCAGCTTGGGCCAGCGGGAAAGCACAGATACGCAGTATTTT
TRBV19	TRBJ1-1	NA	NA	CAPHGGEGVGAFF	TGTGCCCCCCATGGGGGGGAGGGGGTGGGAGCTTTCTTT
TRBV6-5	TRBJ2-6	NA	NA	CASRLLSSGANVLTF	TGTGCCAGCAGACTATTAAGCTCTGGGGCCAACGTCCTGACTTTC
TRBV7-9	TRBJ1-6	NA	NA	CASSLDRGSNSPLHF	TGTGCCAGCAGCTTAGATCGGGGGTCCAATTCACCCCTCCACTTT
TRBV20-1	TRBJ1-4	NA	TRBD1	CSASSGRGLEKLFF	TGCAGTGCTAGTTCCGGCAGGGGGCTTGAAAAACTGTTTTTT
TRBV11-2	TRBJ2-6	NA	NA	CASSLFLGPRGANVLTF	TGTGCCAGCAGCTTATTCCTAGGTCCCCGGGGGGCCAACGTCCTGACTTTC
TRBV5-1	TRBJ1-6	NA	NA	CASSFLSDSPLHF	TGCGCCAGCAGCTTCCTGTCCGATTCACCCCTCCACTTT
TRBV6-1	TRBJ1-5	NA	NA	CASNSKNQPQHF	TGTGCCAGCAACTCCAAGAATCAGCCCCAGCATTTT
TRBV5-1	TRBJ2-2	NA	NA	CACQGSPNTGELFF	TGCGCCTGCCAGGGATCCCCCAACACCGGGGAGCTGTTTTTT
TRBV18	TRBJ1-1	NA	NA	CASSPSRTGNTEAFF	TGTGCCAGCTCACCGAGTAGAACAGGGAACACTGAAGCTTTCTTT
TRBV6-2/TRBV6-3	TRBJ1-4	NA	NA	CASSARDKGTEKLFF	TGTGCCAGCAGTGCCCGGGACAAAGGAACCGAAAAACTGTTTTTT
TRBV7-2	TRBJ2-3	NA	NA	CASSLARTLGYTDTQYF	TGTGCCAGCAGCTTAGCGCGGACTTTGGGATACACAGATACGCAGTATTTT
TRBV4-2	TRBJ1-5	few	TRBD1	CASSPTGEGQPQHF	TGTGCCAGCAGCCCAACAGGGGAAGGTCAGCCCCAGCATTTT
TRBV7-2	TRBJ2-1	NA	TRBD1	CASSLADRALYNEQFF	TGTGCCAGCAGCTTAGCGGACAGGGCCCTATACAATGAGCAGTTCTTC
TRBV5-1	TRBJ2-3	NA	TRBD2	CASSRGLAGETDTQYF	TGCGCCAGCAGCAGGGGCCTAGCGGGAGAAACAGATACGCAGTATTTT
TRBV9	TRBJ2-7	NA	NA	CASSPHGGAPYEQYF	TGTGCCAGCAGCCCGCATGGGGGGGCACCCTACGAGCAGTACTTC
TRBV11-2	TRBJ1-5	NA	NA	CASSSPGGNQPQHF	TGTGCCAGCAGCTCCCCGGGTGGCAATCAGCCCCAGCATTTT
TRBV7-3	TRBJ1-3	NA	NA	CASSLNAGSGNTIYF	TGTGCCAGCAGCTTAAATGCCGGTTCTGGAAACACCATATATTTT
TRBV2	TRBJ1-6	NA	TRBD1	CASIWDSSGPLHF	TGTGCCAGCATATGGGACAGCTCGGGACCCCTCCACTTT
TRBV27	TRBJ1-4	few	TRBD1	CASSLGQGATEKLFF	TGTGCCAGCAGTTTAGGACAGGGGGCAACTGAAAAACTGTTTTTT
TRBV7-8	TRBJ2-6	few	TRBD1	CASRYQGQGANVLTF	TGTGCCAGCAGGTATCAGGGACAGGGTGCCAACGTCCTGACTTTC
TRBV10-3	TRBJ2-2	few	NA	CAISAQLGGELFF	TGTGCCATCAGCGCACAGCTTGGCGGGGAGCTGTTTTTT
TRBV19	TRBJ1-4	NA	TRBD1	CASRQQGWEKLFF	TGTGCCAGTAGACAACAGGGGTGGGAAAAACTGTTTTTT
TRBV12-3/TRBV12-4	TRBJ2-7	NA	NA	CASTSGWGYEQYF	TGTGCCAGCACGAGCGGGTGGGGTTACGAGCAGTACTTC
TRBV2	TRBJ2-5	NA	NA	CATRGAFLSETQYF	TGTGCCACCCGGGGGGCCTTTTTGTCGGAGACCCAGTACTTC
TRBV2	TRBJ2-7	NA	NA	CASKDRVFEDEQYF	TGTGCCAGCAAGGACAGAGTTTTTGAGGACGAGCAGTACTTC
TRBV5-1	TRBJ1-4	NA	NA	CASGATGYTNEKLFF	TGCGCCAGCGGGGCAACAGGTTACACTAATGAAAAACTGTTTTTT
TRBV7-3	TRBJ2-1	NA	TRBD2	CASSLLSGGSNEQFF	TGTGCCAGCAGCTTACTTAGCGGGGGAAGTAATGAGCAGTTCTTC
TRBV7-7	TRBJ2-2	few	TRBD1	CASSRTGGTGELFF	TGTGCTAGCAGCCGTACAGGGGGGACCGGGGAGCTGTTTTTT
TRBV5-5	TRBJ2-7	once	NA	CASSLSWGISLEQYF	TGTGCCAGCAGCTTGTCGTGGGGCATCAGCCTCGAGCAGTACTTC
TRBV4-1	TRBJ1-3	NA	NA	CASSQETSAGGNTIYF	TGCGCCAGCAGCCAAGAAACATCCGCGGGTGGAAACACCATATATTTT
TRBV7-3	TRBJ1-1	NA	NA	CASSLQGYGEAFF	TGTGCCAGCAGCTTACAGGGGTATGGGGAAGCTTTCTTT
TRBV19	TRBJ1-2	few	NA	CASSPTGGRGYTF	TGTGCCAGTAGTCCGACGGGGGGTCGAGGCTACACCTTC
TRBV9	TRBJ1-4	NA	TRBD1	CASSGDRMDEKLFF	TGTGCCAGCAGCGGGGACAGGATGGATGAAAAACTGTTTTTT
TRBV18	TRBJ1-2	few	NA	CASSPVAGSDGYTF	TGTGCCAGCTCACCAGTGGCAGGGTCGGATGGCTACACCTTC
TRBV7-6	TRBJ1-1	NA	NA	CASSLVGEMNTEAFF	TGTGCCAGCAGCCTAGTAGGGGAAATGAACACTGAAGCTTTCTTT